The next 15 T cell receptor beta chains were all read from a single sample in a study of long-term antiretroviral therapy in people with HIV. At the survey level, the v3.0 immunoSEQ assay was run. Assay used: immunoSEQ multiplex PCR; TCRdb lists only in-frame clones, some missing. Of approximately 15,000 clones listed, about 79% are singletons. The input for sequencing was unsorted PBMCs, taken 0.4 years after starting antiretroviral therapy. The origin of the receptors is a man aged 30 to 45 with HIV.

The rearrangement uses TRBV7-2 and TRBJ2-7; possible D gene TRBD2, 6 bases. The CDR3 has 15 residues. CDR1 and CDR2 (germline): SGHTA, FQGNSA. Trimming left V 2 bases short and J 2 bases short, with 13 bases between. CDR3 nucleotide sequence: TGTGCCAGCAGCTTAATAGGAGGGAACCCCTACGAGCAGTACTTC. It yields the protein CASSLIGGNPYEQYF. The variable domain in full, completed from reference TRBV7-2 and TRBJ2-7, reads GAGVSQSPSNKVTEKGKDVELRCDPISGHTALYWYRQSLGQGLEFLIYFQGNSAPDKSGLPSDRFSAERTGGSVSTLTIQRTQQEDSAVYLCASSLIGGNPYEQYFGPGTRLTVT.

The gene calls are TRBV19 and TRBJ2-1, with TRBD2 matching over 9 bases. With V trimmed by 3 bases and J by 2 bases, 5 bases remained unmatched. The germline CDR1 and CDR2 sequences are LNHDA and SQIVND (reference sequence). The length of the CDR3 is 16 residues. The CDR3 sequence: CASSIDSGRTYNEQFF. The CDR3 DNA reads TGTGCCAGTAGTATCGACAGCGGGAGGACCTACAATGAGCAGTTCTTC. Looking up the rest from reference TRBV19 and TRBJ2-1 gives the full variable domain: DGGITQSPKYLFRKEGQNVTLSCEQNLNHDAMYWYRQDPGQGLRLIYYSQIVNDFQKGDIAEGYSVSREKKESFPLTVTSAQKNPTAFYLCASSIDSGRTYNEQFFGPGTRLTVL.

The chain is built from TRBV5-1 and TRBJ1-1; 9 nucleotides align to TRBD1. Germline V gene lookup returns CDR1 SGHRS and CDR2 YFSETQ. J was trimmed by 1 base and V by 5 bases; bases with no gene match: 3. The CDR3 runs 14 residues. CDR3 sequence (DNA): TGCGCCAGCAGGGGACAGGGATCGAACACTGAAGCTTTCTTT. Translated, it gives CASRGQGSNTEAFF.

The chain has TRBV4-3 and TRBJ2-5; TRBD1 matches at 12 bases. Germline V gene sequence: CDR1 LGHNA, CDR2 YSLEER. This CDR3 is 17 amino acids long. V dropped 0 bases and J dropped 5; count of bases not matched to a gene: 7. CDR3 nucleotides: TGCGCCAGCAGCCAAGAAGTTTGGGACAGGGGGCGGGAGACCCAGTACTTC. Translation gives CASSQEVWDRGRETQYF.

The chain carries TRBV28 and TRBJ2-2; 7 nucleotides agree with TRBD1. The CDR3 runs to 17 residues. V lost 6 bases to trimming and J lost 4 bases; unmatched junction nucleotides: 14. The germline V gene encodes CDR1 MDHEN and CDR2 SYDVKM. CDR3 nucleotides: TGTGCCAGCAGCTGGGTAGGGGGCCGGGACCGCACCGGGGAGCTGTTTTTT. Protein: CASSWVGGRDRTGELFF.

V is TRBV28 and J is TRBJ1-1; D unclear. The CDR3 length is 12 residues. With 3 bases removed from V and 11 bases from J, the gap between germline ends came to 13 bases. Germline values: CDR1 MDHEN, CDR2 SYDVKM. CDR3 DNA: TGTGCCAGCAGTTTCTCATCGGACTCGGCTTTCTTT. It specifies CASSFSSDSAFF.

This chain uses TRBV7-2 with TRBJ1-1, with 10 positions matching TRBD1. Looked up from germline, CDR1 is SGHTA and CDR2 is FQGNSA. The CDR3 is 17 residues long. V lost 5 bases to trimming and J lost 1 base; unmatched junction nucleotides: 10. DNA for the CDR3: TGTGCCAGCAGCCGGGACAGGGGAAGGAGTGCGAACACTGAAGCTTTCTTT. This encodes CASSRDRGRSANTEAFF.

This clone was seen just once. The J gene is TRBJ2-3, the V gene TRBV27; 10 bases line up with TRBD2. The CDR3 sequence is 14 residues long. The V segment lost 7 bases and the J segment 7 bases; nucleotides outside the gene matches: 8. Germline V CDR1 and CDR2: MNHEY, SMNVEV (reference sequence). The CDR3: CASKSGGALNTQYF. The CDR3 coding sequence is TGTGCCAGCAAAAGCGGGGGGGCACTGAATACGCAGTATTTT.

The J gene is TRBJ2-7, the V gene TRBV27, with TRBD2 identical over 9 bases. Germline assignment: CDR1 MNHEY and CDR2 SMNVEV (reference sequence). V shed 2 bases, J shed 1 base, and the junction held 6 bases outside the gene matches. CDR3 length: 16 amino acids. The CDR3 region is CASSLGGGGPSYEQYF. DNA of the CDR3: TGTGCCAGCAGTTTAGGCGGGGGGGGCCCTTCCTACGAGCAGTACTTC.

This clone was seen a handful of times. The chain joins TRBV7-9 to TRBJ1-1; D ambiguous. CDR1 and CDR2 from the germline V gene are SEHNR and FQNEAQ (reference sequence). CDR3 length: 14 residues. Trimming left V 0 bases short and J 6 bases short, with 11 bases between. CDR3 sequence: CASSLAGRVAEAFF. The CDR3 DNA reads as TGTGCCAGCAGCTTAGCTGGTAGGGTCGCTGAAGCTTTCTTT.

The CDR3 DNA is TGTGCCAGCAGGGGCGGGAGGGCCCCCGAGCAGTACTTC. Translated: CASRGGRAPEQYF. This chain joins TRBV27 and TRBJ2-7; 9 bases agree with TRBD2. Trimming removed 6 bases from V and 6 bases from J; junction bases left unmatched: 6. This CDR3 region has 13 residues. CDR1 is MNHEY and CDR2 is SMNVEV in the germline V gene (reference sequence).

The gene calls are TRBV5-1 and TRBJ2-5; maybe TRBD1 (7 bases). Between the trimmed V and J ends, which lost 3 bases and 1 base, there was a span of 19 bases. The germline gives CDR1 SGHRS, CDR2 YFSETQ. The CDR3 has 17 amino acids. The CDR3, as DNA: TGCGCCAGCAGCTACCAAGGGGGCGCGGGAATCCAAGAGACCCAGTACTTC. This translates into CASSYQGGAGIQETQYF.

This clone was counted a single time. This sequence joins TRBV18 and TRBJ2-1, with D tentatively TRBD1 (6 bases). Trimming left V 6 bases short and J 4 bases short, with 16 bases between. Germline lookup yields CDR1 KGHSH and CDR2 LQKENI. The length of the CDR3 is 15 residues. Here the CDR3 reads CASSLTSDRYNEQFF. The DNA of the CDR3 is TGTGCCAGCTCTCTAACTAGTGACAGGTACAATGAGCAGTTCTTC. Full variable domain (missing parts from reference TRBV18 and TRBJ2-1): NAGVMQNPRHLVRRRGQEARLRCSPMKGHSHVYWYRQLPEEGLKFMVYLQKENIIDESGMPKERFSAEFPKEGPSILRIQQVVRGDSAAYFCASSLTSDRYNEQFFGPGTRLTVL.

The chain joins TRBV7-9 to TRBJ2-1, with 11 bases matching TRBD2. There are 18 residues in the CDR3. With 6 bases clipped from V and 2 bases from J, the junction kept 12 bases outside the gene matches. The germline gives CDR1 SEHNR, CDR2 FQNEAQ (reference sequence). For the CDR3, the DNA is TGTGCCAGCAGTTCGAACCCGGGACTAGCGGAACCCTACAATGAGCAGTTCTTC. The encoded protein is CASSSNPGLAEPYNEQFF.

This clone appeared once. The rearrangement links TRBV15 to TRBJ1-2; D unclear. Germline CDR1 is LNHNV and CDR2 is YYDKDF (reference sequence). The germline V and J ends were trimmed by 3 bases and 8 bases, with 16 bases remaining between them. The CDR3 extends over 14 amino acids. As DNA, the CDR3 is TGTGCCACCAGCAGTGAGACTCCTGTGGGGGGCTACACCTTC. Encoded protein: CATSSETPVGGYTF.